This T cell receptor beta chain was captured by sequencing in a study of T-cell reconstitution after alpha-beta-depleted transplantation in children. Germline V gives CDR1 LGHDT, CDR2 YNNKEL (reference sequence). The CDR3 totals 16 residues. Trimming took off 4 bases at V and 5 bases at J, with 20 bases between the two ends. Unique molecular identifiers were incorporated during preparation of the TCRbeta library. MiXCR was run by TCRdb on the PCR reads, yielding one entry per CDR3 protein. This table has around 370,000 distinct CDR3 sequences, about 9.3% appearing once. This TCR came from a human donor who donated a stem cell graft to a child with acute lymphoblastic leukemia. The chain is built from TRBV3-1 and TRBJ2-5; the D gene is possibly TRBD2 (5 bases). The starting material was PBMCs from the stem cell graft donor, obtained from the stem cell graft. CDR3 coding DNA: TGTGCCAGCAGCCCGCTCGAGGACTGGCTGGTCGAGACCCAGTACTTC. Amino acid sequence: CASSPLEDWLVETQYF.